Presented here are 15 T cell receptor beta chains from one specimen sequenced in a study of blood T cell repertoires in COVID-19. TCRdb's copy holds only in-frame clones and misses some; the assay was immunoSEQ multiplex PCR. The table includes 98,000 or so clones, over 75% detected once. The sample was peripheral blood. These TCRs come from a human donor in a cohort sampled during active COVID-19.

This chain's CDR3 is CATLLNINYGYTF. The CDR3 region has the DNA TGTGCCACCCTTCTAAATATTAACTATGGCTACACCTTC. The V gene is TRBV28, the J gene TRBJ1-2, with D unclear. From germline, CDR1 is MDHEN and CDR2 SYDVKM. V gave up 10 bases and J gave up 1 base, with 13 bases separating them. This CDR3 has 13 amino acids.

This chain links TRBV7-2 with TRBJ2-3; 7 bases match TRBD2. This CDR3 has 16 residues. The germline CDR1 and CDR2 sequences are SGHTA and FQGNSA. V lost 4 bases, J lost 3 bases, and 10 bases stayed unmatched. Here the CDR3 reads CASSSVPGLRTDTQYF. The DNA of the CDR3 is TGTGCCAGCAGCTCAGTACCGGGACTACGTACAGATACGCAGTATTTT. Together with reference TRBV7-2 and TRBJ2-3, the CDR3 gives the full variable domain: GAGVSQSPSNKVTEKGKDVELRCDPISGHTALYWYRQSLGQGLEFLIYFQGNSAPDKSGLPSDRFSAERTGGSVSTLTIQRTQQEDSAVYLCASSSVPGLRTDTQYFGPGTRLTVL.

The CDR3 nucleotides are TGTGCCAGCAGTTTACATGTGGAGGGTGGCTACACCTTC. This codes for CASSLHVEGGYTF. The V gene is TRBV27, the J gene TRBJ1-2; D uncertain. Trimming pared 2 bases from V and 7 bases from J, leaving 11 bases between. The CDR3 has 13 residues. Germline V gene sequence: CDR1 MNHEY, CDR2 SMNVEV (reference sequence).

The V and J genes are TRBV6-5 and TRBJ2-1; TRBD2 is a possible D gene (6 bases). The V gene's germline CDR1 is MNHEY and CDR2 SVGAGI. The CDR3 runs to 12 residues. V was pared by 5 bases and J by 10 bases, with 12 bases between. The DNA for the CDR3 is TGTGCCAGCAGTAGACCGGGACTCGAGCAGTTCTTC. Protein: CASSRPGLEQFF.

This chain uses TRBV7-9 with TRBJ2-3; 8 bases fit TRBD2. Trimming cost V 5 bases and J 3 bases; bases outside gene matches: 10. This CDR3 contains 16 residues. Germline CDR1 is SEHNR and CDR2 is FQNEAQ (reference sequence). CDR3: CASSTPPRGRTDTQYF. CDR3 bases: TGTGCCAGCAGCACTCCCCCCCGCGGGAGGACAGATACGCAGTATTTT.

V usage is TRBV5-1 and J usage is TRBJ2-7; 14 positions match TRBD2. Germline assignment: CDR1 SGHRS and CDR2 YFSETQ. Trimming took 9 bases from V and 6 from J; bases not matched to a gene: 8. The CDR3 contains 14 residues. CDR3 loop: CATSTSGGAGEQYF. The DNA of the CDR3 is TGCGCCACCTCGACTAGCGGGGGGGCGGGCGAGCAGTACTTC.

The chain carries TRBV19 and TRBJ2-7; maybe TRBD1 (7 bases). The CDR3 consists of 14 residues. With 6 bases removed from V and 6 bases from J, the gap between germline ends came to 18 bases. CDR1 and CDR2 from the germline V gene are LNHDA and SQIVND (reference sequence). As DNA, the CDR3 is TGTGCCAGTAGATGGGACAGCCGCGGGACCGAGCAGTACTTC. Protein sequence: CASRWDSRGTEQYF.

The CDR3 nucleotides read TGTGCCAGCCGGACAGGGGGCACAGATACGCAGTATTTT. Protein sequence: CASRTGGTDTQYF. The chain has TRBV19 and TRBJ2-3; TRBD1 aligns across 9 bases. The germline CDR1 and CDR2 sequences are LNHDA and SQIVND (reference sequence). The CDR3 consists of 13 residues. V trimming: 9 bases; J trimming: 1 base; junction bases outside the gene matches: 2.

The chain links TRBV2 to TRBJ1-4; 8 bases agree with TRBD1. The CDR3 extends over 14 amino acids. V was clipped by 8 bases and J by 14 bases; unmatched bases: 16. Germline assignment: CDR1 SNHLY and CDR2 FYNNEI. CDR3 DNA: TGTGCCAGCGGGAACAGGGGGGAGAAAATTCCGCTGTTTTTT. Residues: CASGNRGEKIPLFF.

The chain links TRBV28 to TRBJ1-2; D gene ambiguous. There are 13 residues in the CDR3. CDR1 MDHEN and CDR2 SYDVKM come from the germline V gene. V lost 3 bases and J 3 bases, leaving 8 bases between the germline ends. The CDR3 protein is CASSFERDYGYTF. The CDR3 nucleotides read TGTGCCAGCAGTTTTGAGCGGGACTATGGCTACACCTTC.

The gene calls are TRBV4-3 and TRBJ1-1; possible D gene TRBD1, 6 bases. Germline values: CDR1 LGHNA, CDR2 YSLEER. CDR3 length: 16 residues. V lost 4 bases to trimming and J lost 1 base, with 16 bases between them. The DNA of the CDR3 is TGCGCCAGCAGCCGACAACCGGGGGGGCCGAACACTGAAGCTTTCTTT. Its translation is CASSRQPGGPNTEAFF.

This sequence joins TRBV12-5 and TRBJ2-1; D gene ambiguous. V was trimmed by 5 bases and J by 6 bases, leaving 8 bases between them. Germline assignment: CDR1 LGHNT and CDR2 FRNRAP. The CDR3 is 12 residues long. Written as DNA, the CDR3 is TGTGCTAGTGGTCTAACCCCCAATGAGCAGTTCTTC. It codes for CASGLTPNEQFF.

The chain combines TRBV9 with TRBJ2-2; possibly TRBD1 for D (6 bases). The V end lost 0 bases, the J end lost 3 bases, and 15 bases lay between the germline ends. CDR1 and CDR2 from the germline V gene are SGDLS and YYNGEE. The CDR3 runs 17 residues. The CDR3 protein is CASSVAHREYDTGELFF. The CDR3 nucleotides are TGTGCCAGCAGCGTAGCGCACAGGGAATACGACACCGGGGAGCTGTTTTTT.

This chain links TRBV5-1 with TRBJ1-2; 8 bases map to TRBD1. Germline CDR1 reads SGHRS; CDR2 reads YFSETQ. Losses at the gene ends were 0 bases for V and 4 bases for J; bases not matched to a gene: 5. The CDR3 is made up of 15 amino acids. In nucleotides, the CDR3 is TGCGCCAGCAGCTTGGTTTCAGGGGGCGGCTATGGCTACACCTTC. Translating it yields CASSLVSGGGYGYTF. Full variable domain (outside the CDR3, taken from reference TRBV5-1 and TRBJ1-2): KAGVTQTPRYLIKTRGQQVTLSCSPISGHRSVSWYQQTPGQGLQFLFEYFSETQRNKGNFPGRFSGRQFSNSRSEMNVSTLELGDSALYLCASSLVSGGGYGYTFGSGTRLTVV.

This chain links TRBV10-1 with TRBJ2-1, with a tentative D call TRBD1 (6 bases). Looked up from germline, CDR1 is WNHNN and CDR2 is SYGVQD (reference sequence). Trimming removed 5 bases at V and 8 bases at J, with 16 bases between. The CDR3 consists of 14 residues. The CDR3 region is CASSRAGVGDEQFF. CDR3 nucleotides: TGCGCCAGCAGTAGGGCAGGGGTAGGCGATGAGCAGTTCTTC.